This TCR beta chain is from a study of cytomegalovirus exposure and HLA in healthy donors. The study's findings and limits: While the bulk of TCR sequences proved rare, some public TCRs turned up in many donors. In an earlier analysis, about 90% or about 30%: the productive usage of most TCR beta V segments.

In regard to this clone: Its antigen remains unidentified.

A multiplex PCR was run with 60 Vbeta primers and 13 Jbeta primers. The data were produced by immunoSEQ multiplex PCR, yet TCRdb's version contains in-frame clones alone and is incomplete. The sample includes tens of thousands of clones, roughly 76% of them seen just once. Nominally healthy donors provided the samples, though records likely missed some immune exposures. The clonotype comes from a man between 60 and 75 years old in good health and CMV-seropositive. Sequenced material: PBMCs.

The chain's CDR3 is CASRGDSQRPQHF. The CDR3 coding sequence is TGCGCCAGCAGAGGGGACAGCCAGCGGCCCCAGCATTTT. The chain has TRBV5-1 and TRBJ1-5; 7 bases fit TRBD1. This CDR3 is built from 13 residues. J lost 9 bases, V lost 5 bases, and 8 bases had no gene match. Germline V gives CDR1 SGHRS, CDR2 YFSETQ.